This TCR beta chain was recorded in a study of blood T cell repertoires in COVID-19. Study-wide context: Samples taken during acute and convalescent COVID-19 were collected in the United States, Italy and Spain. From T cells, B-cell-depleted T cells, or PBMCs came the material, which was cDNA or gDNA.

V was trimmed by 4 bases and J by 1 base, leaving 7 bases between them. CDR1 is SGHNT and CDR2 is YENEEA in the germline V gene. This CDR3 region has 13 residues. As originally analysed: The authors estimated nucleated cell counts from reference gene primer amplification. Method: immunoSEQ multiplex PCR; TCRdb's copy keeps in-frame clones and lacks some. The V and J calls and clone size were taken over from that table, and D and trimming were inferred from the DNA. Among hundreds of thousands of clones, around 87% were seen once, and the ten largest hold roughly 4.1%. The sample taken for sequencing was peripheral blood. The gene calls are TRBV11-3 and TRBJ1-1; weak D call: TRBD1 (5 bases). The TCR originated in a woman aged 50 to 65 with active or convalescent COVID-19. The CDR3 nucleotides are TGTGCCAGCAGCTCAGGACAGAACACTGAAGCTTTCTTT. Its protein product is CASSSGQNTEAFF.